These 9 T cell receptor beta chains were all obtained from the same sample, sequenced in a study of blood T cells in healthy people across ages. Using a J-beta primer mix together with a sample-barcoded 5' primer, a second PCR was run for roughly 6 to 12 cycles. One entry per CDR3 protein results from TCRdb running MiXCR on the 5' RACE reads. The table records some 1 million distinct CDR3 sequences, under 55% of them present only once. Sequencing input: blood. These receptors originate from a woman aged 60-75 years in good health.

Many counts were recorded for this clonotype. V is TRBV20-1 and J is TRBJ2-7; D is possibly TRBD2 (6 bases). The CDR3 contains 17 residues. The ends were cut back, 1 base at V and 1 base at J, with 20 bases in the middle. The germline gives CDR1 DFQATT, CDR2 SNEGSKA (reference sequence). The CDR3 DNA reads as TGCAGTGCTAGAGGTCCTTTACATGACGGGAGATCCTACGAGCAGTACTTC. This codes for CSARGPLHDGRSYEQYF.

The chain employs TRBV20-1 and TRBJ2-1, with TRBD2 matching over 10 bases. The V segment lost 1 base and the J segment 8 bases; nucleotides outside the gene matches: 8. The CDR3 runs to 15 residues. Per the germline V gene, CDR1 is DFQATT and CDR2 is SNEGSKA (reference sequence). The CDR3 nucleotides read TGCAGTGCTAGAGCGGGACTAGCGCGGGGGGATGAGCAGTTCTTC. As protein: CSARAGLARGDEQFF.

Concerning this clonotype: Germline and junction disagree at one end, which may indicate a read error. V gene TRBV9 combines with J gene TRBJ1-2; D perhaps matches TRBD1 (5 bases). The CDR3 is 14 residues long. The germline V gene has CDR1 SGDLS and CDR2 YYNGEE. CDR3 sequence (DNA): TGTGCCGGCAGCGTAGGGGAAGGGCAAGGTGGCTACACCTTC. Translated, it gives CAGSVGEGQGGYTF. The full variable domain, its missing parts supplied by reference TRBV9 and TRBJ1-2, is DSGVTQTPKHLITATGQRVTLRCSPRSGDLSVYWYQQSLDQGLQFLIQYYNGEERAKGNILERFSAQQFPDLHSELNLSSLELGDSALYFCAGSVGEGQGGYTFGSGTRLTVV.

This chain connects TRBV20-1 to TRBJ2-5, with D perhaps matching TRBD1 (5 bases). Between the trimmed V and J ends, which lost 5 bases and 9 bases, there was a span of 16 bases. The germline V gene has CDR1 DFQATT and CDR2 SNEGSKA (reference sequence). This CDR3 contains 12 residues. The CDR3 nucleotides are TGCAGTGCTGGAAGACAGTCCCCGGCCCAGTACTTC. Amino acids: CSAGRQSPAQYF.

The table lists this clonotype with a few counts. This chain uses TRBV28 with TRBJ2-1, with D possibly TRBD2 on 6 matching bases. Germline V gene sequence: CDR1 MDHEN, CDR2 SYDVKM. The CDR3 runs 13 residues. Trimming removed 5 bases from V and 8 bases from J, with 13 bases in between. CDR3: CASSLSRLDEQFF. The CDR3 nucleotides are TGTGCCAGCAGTCTATCCCGACTAGATGAGCAGTTCTTC.

The chain has TRBV6-5 and TRBJ2-4; D may be TRBD1 (6 bases). Judging by the DNA end, TRBJ2-7 fits better; the J call may be wrong. The CDR3 extends over 15 amino acids. Germline CDR1 is MNHEY and CDR2 is SVGAGI. CDR3 sequence reads: CASSYTGTLPYEQYF. The CDR3 region has the DNA TGTGCCAGCAGTTATACCGGGACACTCCCCTACGAGCAGTACTTC.

In DNA, the CDR3 is TGTGCCAGTCGAGAAGGGACCGGGGAGCTGTTTTTT. It yields the protein CASREGTGELFF. The chain uses TRBV27 and TRBJ2-2; D not certain. The germline V gene encodes CDR1 MNHEY and CDR2 SMNVEV (reference sequence). With 9 bases removed from V and 5 bases from J, the gap between germline ends came to 10 bases. This CDR3 has 12 amino acids.

The chain has TRBV6-5 and TRBJ2-7; no firm D call. The ends were cut back, 3 bases at V and 0 bases at J, with 18 bases in the middle. CDR3 length equals 17 residues. CDR1 MNHEY and CDR2 SVGAGI come from the germline V gene. DNA for the CDR3: TGTGCCAGCAGTTATCGCGGAACCGTATCAAGCTCCTACGAGCAGTACTTC. This codes for CASSYRGTVSSSYEQYF.

The table lists this clonotype with many counts. The chain links TRBV29-1 to TRBJ2-1; 9 bases map to TRBD2. Germline loops: CDR1 SQVTM, CDR2 ANQGSEA. The J segment lost 7 bases and the V segment lost 3 bases, leaving 7 bases of the junction unmatched. The CDR3 spans 14 residues. Here the CDR3 reads CSVDPGLAKNEQFF. In nucleotides, the CDR3 is TGCAGCGTTGATCCGGGACTAGCTAAAAATGAGCAGTTCTTC.